The T cell receptor beta chain described here comes from a study of molecular identifiers for immune sequencing clone quantification. General study findings and limits: Clonotypes topping 20 RNA copies carried over 97% of effector molecules but under 1% of naive ones.

TCRdb re-called the PCR reads through MiXCR, storing one row per CDR3 protein. The repertoire consists of about 640,000 distinct CDR3 sequences, with roughly 21% occurring once and the leading ten covering approximately 0.9%. This clonotype was recorded many times. As yet, its antigen is unknown. The CDR3 runs to 19 residues. Trimming cost V 5 bases and J 0 bases; bases outside gene matches: 13. Sequencing input: naive CD8+ T cells from blood, with Jurkat cell RNA spiked in. The sample's subset: FACS-sorted CD8+CD4-CCR7+CD45RA+ naive T cells. This receptor was identified in a human donor in good health. Some libraries in this study had Jurkat cell RNA spiked in. This chain joins TRBV12-3 or TRBV12-4 and TRBJ2-3; 11 bases agree with TRBD2. The CDR3 region has the DNA TGTGCCAGCAGTCCCGTTGCCGGGACTAGCGGATATAGCACAGATACGCAGTATTTT. Translating gives CASSPVAGTSGYSTDTQYF.